This TCR beta chain originates from a study of blood T cell repertoires in COVID-19. Study context: Italy, Spain and the United States were the sources of the convalescent and acute COVID-19 samples. PBMCs, B-cell-depleted T cells, or T cells were the source of the cDNA or gDNA that made up the material.

Followed longitudinally, the Seattle patients had been enrolled during active infection. Trimming took 3 bases from V and 7 from J, leaving 19 bases between them. The CDR3 contains 15 residues. Per germline, CDR1 SGHAT and CDR2 FQNNGV. Sequencing was performed with immunoSEQ multiplex PCR; in TCRdb, only in-frame clones are kept and a portion is missing. The sample lists roughly 300,000 clones, 89% occurring once. The sequencing sample was made of peripheral blood. The receptor comes from a woman younger than 45 with COVID-19, enrolled during active disease. The chain uses TRBV11-2 and TRBJ2-7; tentative D call: TRBD1 (6 bases). The chain's CDR3 is CASSLGAGAYWEQYF. CDR3 in DNA: TGTGCCAGCAGCTTGGGGGCAGGGGCCTATTGGGAGCAGTACTTC.